These T cell receptor beta chains were read from a single sample in a study of naive and memory T cell subsets. TCRdb re-called the UMI-ligation and nested PCR reads with MiXCR, one entry per CDR3 protein. The sample comprises 140,000 to 150,000 distinct CDR3 sequences, approximately 24% of which are singletons, and less than 0.13% rests with the top ten. The sequenced material came from naive CD4+ T cells from blood. Receptors were obtained from a human donor in good health. Both conserved end residues are part of each CDR3. D genes are given only for firm matches. Clone size is not always given. Where it is, it says once, few, many or a class for expanded clones.

abundance,d_gene,v_gene,j_gene,CDR3nt,CDR3aa
many,TRBD2,TRBV9,TRBJ2-5,TGTGCCAGCAGCCTAGTCGTGCCTAGCGGAGATCAAGAGACCCAGTACTTC,CASSLVVPSGDQETQYF
few,TRBD1,TRBV20-1,TRBJ2-5,TGCAGTGCCCCAGTCAGGACAGGGGGCCAAGAGACCCAGTACTTC,CSAPVRTGGQETQYF
NA,NA,TRBV28,TRBJ1-1,TGTGCCAGCAGAGGGACATTGGGCACTGAAGCTTTCTTT,CASRGTLGTEAFF
few,NA,TRBV12-3/TRBV12-4,TRBJ2-4,TGTGCCAGCAGCCTCTCCGGGGGCATTCAGTACTTC,CASSLSGGIQYF
few,TRBD1,TRBV18,TRBJ1-1,TGTGCCAGCTCACCACTCGCAGGGGGCGCGTTGGACACTGAAGCTTTCTTT,CASSPLAGGALDTEAFF
many,NA,TRBV20-1,TRBJ1-5,TGCAGTGCTAGAGAAGAGGGTAAGGGAGACAGCAATCAGCCCCAGCATTTT,CSAREEGKGDSNQPQHF
few,TRBD2,TRBV15,TRBJ2-1,TGTGTCACCAGCACGACTAGCGGGAGTAATGAGCAGTTCTTC,CVTSTTSGSNEQFF
NA,TRBD2,TRBV5-4,TRBJ2-2,TGTGCCAGCAGCGCCGGACTAGTTGGCGTCGGGGAGCTGTTTTTT,CASSAGLVGVGELFF
few,TRBD1,TRBV4-3,TRBJ1-3,TGCGCCAGCAGCCAAGCCGGGACAGGAGGAAACACCATATATTTT,CASSQAGTGGNTIYF
NA,NA,TRBV7-2,TRBJ2-2,TGTGCCAGCAGCTTAGCGGGAGGCACCGGGGAGCTGTTTTTT,CASSLAGGTGELFF
NA,NA,TRBV6-5,TRBJ2-4,TGTGCCAGCAGTTATACAGTTGGGGCCAAAAACATTCAGTACTTC,CASSYTVGAKNIQYF
few,TRBD1,TRBV12-3/TRBV12-4,TRBJ2-7,TGTGCCAGCAGCCCAAGCGACAGGGTTCAGCTCGAGAACTCCTACGAGCAGTACTTC,CASSPSDRVQLENSYEQYF
once,TRBD2,TRBV20-1,TRBJ2-7,TGCAGTGCCTCCCCCCTGACTAGCGGAGTCATCGAGCAGTACTTC,CSASPLTSGVIEQYF
NA,NA,TRBV20-1,TRBJ2-4,TGCAGTGCTAGAGCCGATCGGAGCATTCAGTACTTC,CSARADRSIQYF
many,NA,TRBV18,TRBJ2-3,TGTGCCAGCTCACCATCGAGCCTCGGGAGCGCAGATACGCAGTATTTT,CASSPSSLGSADTQYF
NA,TRBD1,TRBV20-1,TRBJ1-2,TGCAGTGCTAGAGATCGCAGGGGGGCGTGGGGCTACACCTTC,CSARDRRGAWGYTF
few,TRBD2,TRBV27,TRBJ2-7,TGTGCCAGCAGTTCCCGGACTAGCGGGAGAAACTACGAGCAGTACTTC,CASSSRTSGRNYEQYF
few,TRBD2,TRBV10-2,TRBJ2-3,TGCGCCAGCAGTGACCTCCTTAACGGGAGGGGGGCAGATACGCAGTATTTT,CASSDLLNGRGADTQYF
many,TRBD2,TRBV19,TRBJ2-2,TGTGCCAGTAGTAAGGGACTAGCGGGGCGCTACACCGGGGAGCTGTTTTTT,CASSKGLAGRYTGELFF
NA,NA,TRBV4-1,TRBJ2-2,TGCGCCAGCAGCCCCCCCCTCCGGGGGACATACACCGGGGAGCTGTTTTTT,CASSPPLRGTYTGELFF
few,NA,TRBV5-1,TRBJ1-1,TGCGCCAGCAGCTTGGTGGGCTCGAACACTGAAGCTTTCTTT,CASSLVGSNTEAFF
many,NA,TRBV7-9,TRBJ1-2,TGTGCCAGCAGCTTTAACCGGGACTATGGCTACACCTTC,CASSFNRDYGYTF
many,TRBD2,TRBV18,TRBJ2-7,TGTGCCAGCTCACCGTCCGGGACTAGCGGAACTCCTTCGTACTTC,CASSPSGTSGTPSYF
NA,TRBD2,TRBV25-1,TRBJ2-7,TGTGCCAGCACCAGCGGGGGCTACGAGCAGTACTTC,CASTSGGYEQYF